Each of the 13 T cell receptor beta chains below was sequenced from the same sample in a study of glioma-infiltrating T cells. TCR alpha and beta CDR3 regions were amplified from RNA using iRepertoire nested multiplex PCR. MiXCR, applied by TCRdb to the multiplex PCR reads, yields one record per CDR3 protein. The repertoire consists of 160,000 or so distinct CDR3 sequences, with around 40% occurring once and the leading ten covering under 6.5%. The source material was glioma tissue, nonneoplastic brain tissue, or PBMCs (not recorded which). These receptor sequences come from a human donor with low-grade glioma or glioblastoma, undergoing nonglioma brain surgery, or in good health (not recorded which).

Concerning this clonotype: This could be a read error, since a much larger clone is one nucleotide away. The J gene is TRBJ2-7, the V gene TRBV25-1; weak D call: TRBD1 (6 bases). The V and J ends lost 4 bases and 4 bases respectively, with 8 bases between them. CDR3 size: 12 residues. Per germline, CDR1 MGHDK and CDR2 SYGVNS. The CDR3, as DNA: TGTGCCAGCAGTGTCACAGGGTACGAGCAGTACTTC. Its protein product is CASSVTGYEQYF.

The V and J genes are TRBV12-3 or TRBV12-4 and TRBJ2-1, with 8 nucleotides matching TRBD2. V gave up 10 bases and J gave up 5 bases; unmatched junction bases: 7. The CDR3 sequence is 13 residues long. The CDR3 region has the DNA TGTGCCACCAGCGGGAGCGTCGACAATGAGCAGTTCTTC. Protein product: CATSGSVDNEQFF.

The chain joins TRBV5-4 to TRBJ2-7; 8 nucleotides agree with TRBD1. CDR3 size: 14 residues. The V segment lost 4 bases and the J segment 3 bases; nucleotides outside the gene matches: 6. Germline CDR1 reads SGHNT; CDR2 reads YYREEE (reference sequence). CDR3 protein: CASSRDRSGYEQYF. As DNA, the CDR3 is TGTGCCAGCAGCAGGGACAGGTCCGGCTACGAGCAGTACTTC. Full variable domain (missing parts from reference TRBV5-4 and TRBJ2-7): ETGVTQSPTHLIKTRGQQVTLRCSSQSGHNTVSWYQQALGQGPQFIFQYYREEENGRGNFPPRFSGLQFPNYSSELNVNALELDDSALYLCASSRDRSGYEQYFGPGTRLTVT.

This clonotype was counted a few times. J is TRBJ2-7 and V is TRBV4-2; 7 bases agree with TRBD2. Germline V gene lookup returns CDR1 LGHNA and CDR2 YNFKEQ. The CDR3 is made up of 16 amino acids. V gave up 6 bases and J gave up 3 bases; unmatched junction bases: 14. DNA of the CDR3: TGTGCCAGCAGACGTAACTTGGCGGGAGCAATCTACGAGCAGTACTTC. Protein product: CASRRNLAGAIYEQYF.

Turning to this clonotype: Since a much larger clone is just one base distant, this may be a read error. CDR3 loop: CASSLKGPPGTQYF. The CDR3 bases are TGTGCCAGCAGTTTAAAAGGGCCTCCTGGGACCCAGTACTTC. The chain joins TRBV6-5 to TRBJ2-5; D gene ambiguous. This CDR3 comprises 14 residues. From germline, CDR1 is MNHEY and CDR2 SVGAGI. V was shortened by 4 bases and J by 7 bases, with 16 bases between the two germline ends.

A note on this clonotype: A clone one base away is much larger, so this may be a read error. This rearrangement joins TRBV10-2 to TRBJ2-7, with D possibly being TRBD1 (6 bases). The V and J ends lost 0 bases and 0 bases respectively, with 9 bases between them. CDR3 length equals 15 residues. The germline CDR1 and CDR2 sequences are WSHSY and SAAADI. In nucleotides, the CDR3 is TGCGCCAGCAGTGAGTCTAGAGGGGGCTCCTACGAGCAGTACTTC. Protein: CASSESRGGSYEQYF.

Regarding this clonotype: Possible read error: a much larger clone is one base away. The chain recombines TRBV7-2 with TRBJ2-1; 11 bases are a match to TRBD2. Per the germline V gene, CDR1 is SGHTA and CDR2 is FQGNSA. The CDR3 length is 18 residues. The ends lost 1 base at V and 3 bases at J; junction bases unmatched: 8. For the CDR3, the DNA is TGTGCCAGCAGCTTAGGACTAGCGGGAAGGGGGGACTACAATGAGCAGTTCTTC. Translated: CASSLGLAGRGDYNEQFF.

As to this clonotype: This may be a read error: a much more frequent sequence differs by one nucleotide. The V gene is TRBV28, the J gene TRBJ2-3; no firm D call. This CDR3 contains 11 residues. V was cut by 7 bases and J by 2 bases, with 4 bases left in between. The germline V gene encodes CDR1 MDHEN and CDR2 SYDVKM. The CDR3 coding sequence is TGTGCCAGCACAACCACAGATACGCAGTATTTT. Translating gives CASTTTDTQYF. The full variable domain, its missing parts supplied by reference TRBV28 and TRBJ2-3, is DVKVTQSSRYLVKRTGEKVFLECVQDMDHENMFWYRQDPGLGLRLIYFSYDVKMKEKGDIPEGYSVSREKKERFSLILESASTNQTSMYLCASTTTDTQYFGPGTRLTVL.

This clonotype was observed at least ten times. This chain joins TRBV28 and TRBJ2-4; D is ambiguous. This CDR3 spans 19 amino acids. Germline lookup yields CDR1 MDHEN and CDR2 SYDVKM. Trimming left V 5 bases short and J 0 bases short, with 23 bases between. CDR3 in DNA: TGTGCCAGCAGTCCTCCCCGAACGCCCAGACTGCTAGCCAAAAACATTCAGTACTTC. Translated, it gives CASSPPRTPRLLAKNIQYF.

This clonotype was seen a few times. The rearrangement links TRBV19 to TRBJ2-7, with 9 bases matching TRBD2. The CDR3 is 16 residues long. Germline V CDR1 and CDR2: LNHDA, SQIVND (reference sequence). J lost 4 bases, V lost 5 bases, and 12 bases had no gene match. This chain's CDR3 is CASSPLAGAGLYEQYF. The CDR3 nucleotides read TGTGCCAGTAGTCCATTAGCGGGAGCGGGATTGTACGAGCAGTACTTC.

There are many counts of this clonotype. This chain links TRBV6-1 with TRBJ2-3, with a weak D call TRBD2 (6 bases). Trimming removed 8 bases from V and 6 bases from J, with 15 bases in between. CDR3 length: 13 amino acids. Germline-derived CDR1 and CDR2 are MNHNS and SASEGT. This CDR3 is CASRSGAADTQYF. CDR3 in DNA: TGTGCCAGCCGCTCGGGAGCGGCCGATACGCAGTATTTT.

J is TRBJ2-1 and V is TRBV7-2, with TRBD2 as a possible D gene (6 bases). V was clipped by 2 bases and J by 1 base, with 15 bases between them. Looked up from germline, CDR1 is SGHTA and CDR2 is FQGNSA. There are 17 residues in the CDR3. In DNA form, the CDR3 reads TGTGCCAGCAGCTTATCCGTGGGGGGACGGTCCTACAATGAGCAGTTCTTC. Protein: CASSLSVGGRSYNEQFF.

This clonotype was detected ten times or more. The CDR3 region has the DNA TGTGCCAGCAGTGAAGGACAGCCTAATTCACCCCTCCACTTT. Its protein product is CASSEGQPNSPLHF. The chain couples TRBV2 to TRBJ1-6; D possibly corresponds to TRBD1 (5 bases). Germline CDR1 and CDR2: SNHLY and FYNNEI. The CDR3 length is 14 residues. Trimming pared 1 base from V and 6 bases from J, leaving 7 bases between.